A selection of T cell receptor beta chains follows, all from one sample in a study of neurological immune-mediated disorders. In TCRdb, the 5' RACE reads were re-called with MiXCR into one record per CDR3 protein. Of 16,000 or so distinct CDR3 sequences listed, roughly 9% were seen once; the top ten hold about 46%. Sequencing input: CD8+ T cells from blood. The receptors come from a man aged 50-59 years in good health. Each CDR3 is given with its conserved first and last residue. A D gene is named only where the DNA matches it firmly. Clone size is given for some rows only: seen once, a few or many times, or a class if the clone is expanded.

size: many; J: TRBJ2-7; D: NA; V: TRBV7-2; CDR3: CASSFRPRSSYEQYF; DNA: TGTGCCAGCAGCTTCAGGCCCAGGAGCTCCTACGAGCAGTACTTC
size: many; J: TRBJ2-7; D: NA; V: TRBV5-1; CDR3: CASSFASSLPAKYEQYF; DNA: TGCGCCAGCAGCTTCGCATCAAGTCTGCCCGCCAAATACGAGCAGTACTTC
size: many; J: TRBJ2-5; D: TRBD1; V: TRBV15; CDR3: CATSRSGQGATQYF; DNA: TGTGCCACCAGCAGATCGGGACAGGGGGCGACCCAGTACTTC
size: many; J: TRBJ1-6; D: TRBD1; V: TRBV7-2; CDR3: CASSYRDRRGSPLHF; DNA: TGTGCCAGCAGCTACCGGGACAGGCGGGGATCACCCCTCCACTTT
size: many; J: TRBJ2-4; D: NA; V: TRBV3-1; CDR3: CASSQAQGGAKNIQYF; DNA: TGTGCCAGCAGCCAAGCACAGGGAGGTGCCAAAAACATTCAGTACTTC
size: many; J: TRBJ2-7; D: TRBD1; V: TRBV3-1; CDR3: CASSQEGQVLTYEQYF; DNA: TGTGCCAGCAGCCAAGAAGGACAGGTGCTAACCTACGAGCAGTACTTC
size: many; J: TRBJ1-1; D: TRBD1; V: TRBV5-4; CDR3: CASSLGQGWWNTEAFF; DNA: TGTGCCAGCAGCTTGGGACAGGGCTGGTGGAACACTGAAGCTTTCTTT
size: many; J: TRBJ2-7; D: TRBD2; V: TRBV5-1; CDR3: CASRAGLATAYEQYF; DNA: TGCGCCAGCAGGGCGGGACTAGCGACTGCCTACGAGCAGTACTTC
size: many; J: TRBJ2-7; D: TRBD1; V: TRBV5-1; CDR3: CASSGGTGGEDEQYF; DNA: TGCGCCAGCAGCGGGGGGACAGGGGGAGAGGACGAGCAGTACTTC
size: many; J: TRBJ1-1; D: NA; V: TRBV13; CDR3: CASSLQGRPEAFF; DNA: TGTGCCAGCAGCTTACAGGGGCGGCCTGAAGCTTTCTTT
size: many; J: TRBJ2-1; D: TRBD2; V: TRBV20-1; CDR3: CSVGLVDYNEQFF; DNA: TGCAGTGTTGGACTAGTCGACTACAATGAGCAGTTCTTC
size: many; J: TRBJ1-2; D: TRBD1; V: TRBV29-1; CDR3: CSVGTVDGGYTF; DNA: TGCAGCGTCGGGACAGTCGATGGTGGCTACACCTTC
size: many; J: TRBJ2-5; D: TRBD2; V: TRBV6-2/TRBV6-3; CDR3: CASGGTNHGPVQETQYF; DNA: TGTGCCAGCGGTGGGACTAACCACGGTCCGGTCCAAGAGACCCAGTACTTC
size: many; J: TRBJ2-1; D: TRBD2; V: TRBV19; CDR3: CASRNGTSVLHEQFF; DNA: TGTGCCAGTAGAAACGGGACTAGCGTGTTGCATGAGCAGTTCTTC
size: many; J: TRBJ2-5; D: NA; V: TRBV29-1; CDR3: CSVVPDGQETQYF; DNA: TGCAGCGTGGTTCCGGACGGACAAGAGACCCAGTACTTC
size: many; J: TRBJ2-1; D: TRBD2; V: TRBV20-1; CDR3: CSARDSGSSYNEQFF; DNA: TGCAGTGCTAGAGATAGCGGGAGCTCCTACAATGAGCAGTTCTTC
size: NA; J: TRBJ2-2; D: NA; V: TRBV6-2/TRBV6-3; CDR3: CASLPTSGRANTGELFF; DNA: TGTGCCAGCCTCCCCACCTCCGGACGAGCGAACACCGGGGAGCTGTTTTTT
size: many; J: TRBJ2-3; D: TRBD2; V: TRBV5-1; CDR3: CASSGLAGRDTQYF; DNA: TGCGCCAGCAGCGGACTAGCGGGGCGAGATACGCAGTATTTT
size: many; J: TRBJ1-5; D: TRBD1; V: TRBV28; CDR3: CASSQSPTGEGQPQHF; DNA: TGTGCCAGCAGCCAATCCCCCACAGGGGAGGGTCAGCCCCAGCATTTT
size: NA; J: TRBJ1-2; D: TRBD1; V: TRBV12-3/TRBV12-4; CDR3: CASSRGSGYTF; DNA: TGTGCCAGCAGCAGGGGGTCGGGCTACACCTTC
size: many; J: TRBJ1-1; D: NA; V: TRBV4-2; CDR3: CASSQGFWPRNTEAFF; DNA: TGTGCCAGCAGCCAAGGATTTTGGCCCCGGAACACTGAAGCTTTCTTT
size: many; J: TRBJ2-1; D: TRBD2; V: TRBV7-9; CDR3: CASSPSGGRRYNEQFF; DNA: TGTGCCAGCAGCCCCTCGGGCGGGAGGCGATACAATGAGCAGTTCTTC